These 22 T cell receptor beta chains share one sample of origin, sequenced in a study of early stage breast cancer tumors. The method was immunoSEQ multiplex PCR; TCRdb's version includes in-frame clones alone and lacks a portion of them. The sample has tens of thousands of clones, around 80% seen once. What was sequenced was blood. The receptor set was obtained from a person in their 40s with breast cancer.

The CDR3 sequence: CAISEPGFVNDVFF. In DNA, the CDR3 is TGTGCCATCAGTGAGCCGGGATTCGTCAACGATGTGTTCTTC. V and J are TRBV10-3 and TRBJ2-1, with TRBD2 as a possible D gene (5 bases). The V end was cut by 2 bases, the J end by 15 bases, with 20 bases between. Germline lookup yields CDR1 ENHRY and CDR2 SYGVKD. The CDR3 spans 14 residues.

The chain joins TRBV5-1 to TRBJ2-5; 8 nucleotides line up with TRBD1. After removal of 0 bases from V and 2 bases from J, the junction contained 3 bases not matched to a gene. Germline CDR1 is SGHRS and CDR2 is YFSETQ. The CDR3 consists of 15 residues. As DNA, the CDR3 is TGCGCCAGCAGCTTGGGGACAGGGCAGCAAGAGACCCAGTACTTC. Amino acid sequence: CASSLGTGQQETQYF.

This rearrangement joins TRBV28 to TRBJ1-2, with TRBD1 matching over 8 bases. V trimming: 2 bases; J trimming: 3 bases; junction bases outside the gene matches: 2. The germline V gene encodes CDR1 MDHEN and CDR2 SYDVKM. This CDR3 is 14 amino acids long. CDR3 DNA sequence: TGTGCCAGCAGTTTACTACAGGGGGACTATGGCTACACCTTC. Its protein is CASSLLQGDYGYTF.

The chain employs TRBV28 and TRBJ2-2; 7 bases agree with TRBD1. The length of the CDR3 is 14 residues. Germline V gene lookup returns CDR1 MDHEN and CDR2 SYDVKM. The ends lost 2 bases at V and 4 bases at J; junction bases unmatched: 1. The CDR3 loop is CASSLEGATGELFF. The CDR3 region has the DNA TGTGCCAGCAGTTTAGAGGGGGCCACCGGGGAGCTGTTTTTT.

The chain uses TRBV9 and TRBJ2-1; D is possibly TRBD2 (6 bases). Trimming shortened V by 2 bases and J by 3 bases, and 12 bases separated the two germline ends. Per the germline V gene, CDR1 is SGDLS and CDR2 is YYNGEE. CDR3 length: 15 amino acids. CDR3 residues: CASSVSLGGYNEQFF. Here the CDR3 DNA reads TGTGCCAGCAGCGTCTCCCTCGGGGGCTACAATGAGCAGTTCTTC.

The V call is TRBV14, the J call TRBJ1-5; maybe TRBD1 (5 bases). V lost 4 bases and J 0 bases, leaving 16 bases between the germline ends. CDR1 and CDR2 from the germline V gene are SGHDN and FVKESK. CDR3 length: 17 residues. The CDR3 sequence is CASSPNDRSLSNQPQHF. The CDR3 bases are TGTGCCAGCAGCCCGAACGACAGATCACTTAGCAATCAGCCCCAGCATTTT.

This clone occurred a few times. The chain has TRBV18 and TRBJ1-4; a weak D match, TRBD1 (6 bases). The CDR3 has 14 amino acids. Trimming shortened V by 3 bases and J by 3 bases, and 8 bases separated the two germline ends. The germline V gene encodes CDR1 KGHSH and CDR2 LQKENI. CDR3 amino acids: CASSPRQANEKLFF. CDR3 coding DNA: TGTGCCAGCTCACCGCGACAGGCTAATGAAAAACTGTTTTTT.

The chain joins TRBV7-9 to TRBJ2-3; D gene ambiguous. V shed 1 base and J shed 2 bases, with 7 bases lying between them. Germline V gives CDR1 SEHNR, CDR2 FQNEAQ (reference sequence). This CDR3 is 14 amino acids long. Here the CDR3 reads CASSLEGPTDTQYF. As DNA, the CDR3 is TGTGCCAGCAGCTTAGAGGGTCCCACAGATACGCAGTATTTT.

V usage is TRBV7-9 and J usage is TRBJ2-7; tentative D call: TRBD2 (6 bases). Germline CDR1 and CDR2: SEHNR and FQNEAQ (reference sequence). The V and J ends lost 3 bases and 2 bases respectively, with 11 bases between them. The CDR3 contains 14 residues. CDR3 DNA: TGTGCCAGCAGCTTGGGGACTTCGGCCTACGAGCAGTACTTC. Translation: CASSLGTSAYEQYF.

The chain joins TRBV5-1 to TRBJ2-1; D remains ambiguous. Trimming removed 1 base from V and 7 bases from J, with 9 bases in between. CDR1 and CDR2 from the germline V gene are SGHRS and YFSETQ. This CDR3 comprises 13 residues. CDR3: CASSLSTLNEQFF. The CDR3 nucleotides read TGCGCCAGCAGCTTGTCTACCCTTAATGAGCAGTTCTTC.

This chain uses TRBV5-8 with TRBJ2-1; 7 bases match TRBD2. Germline V gene sequence: CDR1 SGHTS, CDR2 YDEGEE. CDR3 size: 13 residues. Trimming cost V 4 bases and J 9 bases; bases outside gene matches: 7. The CDR3 loop is CASSKRDGSEQFF. The CDR3 nucleotides are TGTGCCAGCAGCAAGCGGGATGGAAGTGAGCAGTTCTTC.

The rearrangement uses TRBV10-3 and TRBJ2-1; 10 bases align to TRBD2. Unmatched junction bases numbered 4, after V lost 4 bases and J lost 4 bases. The CDR3 is 15 residues long. Germline assignment: CDR1 ENHRY and CDR2 SYGVKD. The CDR3 loop is CAISGTSGEYNEQFF. The CDR3, as DNA: TGTGCCATCAGTGGGACTAGCGGAGAATACAATGAGCAGTTCTTC.

The chain links TRBV20-1 to TRBJ2-1; no clear D gene. The CDR3 spans 11 residues. In germline, CDR1 is DFQATT, CDR2 SNEGSKA (reference sequence). Trimming removed 2 bases at V and 6 bases at J, with 5 bases between. The CDR3 nucleotides are TGCAGTGCTAGAAGCTTCAATGAGCAGTTCTTC. Translation: CSARSFNEQFF.

This clone was seen only a few times. The chain links TRBV6-6 to TRBJ1-2; D not certain. V shed 5 bases and J shed 3 bases, with 7 bases lying between them. The CDR3 is 12 amino acids. The V gene's germline CDR1 is MNHNY and CDR2 SVGAGI (reference sequence). Here the CDR3 reads CASSMADYGYTF. The CDR3 DNA is TGTGCCAGCAGTATGGCCGACTATGGCTACACCTTC.

CDR3 in amino acids: CAWSVMNAGTRGEKLFF. In DNA form, the CDR3 reads TGTGCCTGGAGTGTAATGAATGCGGGGACGCGTGGCGAAAAACTGTTTTTT. V and J are TRBV30 and TRBJ1-4, with a tentative D call TRBD1 (5 bases). This CDR3 is built from 17 residues. Trimming took 0 bases from V and 8 from J, leaving 22 bases between them. Germline V gene data show CDR1 as GTSNPN and CDR2 as SVGIG (reference sequence).

This chain joins TRBV6-5 and TRBJ1-2; D not resolved. V lost 6 bases and J lost 6, with 11 bases in between. CDR3 size: 12 residues. The germline V gene encodes CDR1 MNHEY and CDR2 SVGAGI. CDR3 nucleotide sequence: TGTGCCAGCAGAATGGGCTTCAATGGCTACACCTTC. Translated: CASRMGFNGYTF.

The chain joins TRBV5-4 to TRBJ2-2, with D possibly matching TRBD1 (5 bases). The CDR3 sequence is 13 residues long. Germline values: CDR1 SGHNT, CDR2 YYREEE (reference sequence). The ends were cut back, 4 bases at V and 6 bases at J, with 10 bases in the middle. The CDR3 bases are TGTGCCAGCAGCACAGGTAGGGCCGGGGAGCTGTTTTTT. This gives the protein CASSTGRAGELFF.

V and J are TRBV6-4 and TRBJ2-7; TRBD1 aligns across 7 bases. The CDR3 has 14 amino acids. V shed 4 bases, J shed 5 bases, and the junction held 8 bases outside the gene matches. Germline loops: CDR1 MRHNA, CDR2 SNTAGT. The CDR3, as DNA: TGTGCCAGCAGTGCCCAGGGACAGTTAGACGAGCAGTACTTC. This codes for CASSAQGQLDEQYF.

This clone was observed a single time. V is TRBV5-1 and J is TRBJ2-1, with TRBD2 identical over 14 bases. CDR3 length: 16 amino acids. Germline CDR1 and CDR2: SGHRS and YFSETQ. With 4 bases clipped from V and 8 bases from J, the junction kept 8 bases outside the gene matches. The CDR3 DNA is TGCGCCAGCAGCGAGGAGGGGACTAGCGGGAGCGATGAGCAGTTCTTC. This sequence encodes CASSEEGTSGSDEQFF.

This chain connects TRBV9 to TRBJ2-5; D gene ambiguous. The CDR3 contains 15 residues. Germline V gives CDR1 SGDLS, CDR2 YYNGEE. V was shortened by 4 bases and J by 1 base, with 14 bases between the two germline ends. CDR3 amino acids: CASSPSAATQETQYF. CDR3 DNA: TGTGCCAGCAGCCCTTCGGCGGCTACCCAAGAGACCCAGTACTTC.

The genes are TRBV5-1 and TRBJ2-3; D gene unclear. V was trimmed by 0 bases and J by 1 base, leaving 12 bases between them. The CDR3 has 16 amino acids. The V gene's germline CDR1 is SGHRS and CDR2 YFSETQ. The CDR3 DNA follows: TGCGCCAGCAGCTTGGGGGTGGACGGCGGCACAGATACGCAGTATTTT. It is translated as CASSLGVDGGTDTQYF.

In this sample, this clone turned up a few times. V usage is TRBV27 and J usage is TRBJ2-1; possibly TRBD2 for D (6 bases). Deletions cut 6 bases from V and 9 bases from J, with 18 bases between. The germline V gene has CDR1 MNHEY and CDR2 SMNVEV (reference sequence). The CDR3 runs to 14 residues. This CDR3 reads CASSPFRLGGEQFF. The CDR3 nucleotides are TGTGCCAGCAGCCCCTTTAGACTAGGCGGTGAGCAGTTCTTC.